This T cell receptor beta chain was recovered during a study of shared clonotypes between healthy human individuals. Germline V gene lookup returns CDR1 SGHTA and CDR2 FQGTGA. V dropped 5 bases and J dropped 6 bases, with 5 bases sitting between them. The CDR3 extends over 10 amino acids. TCRdb keeps only in-frame clones here, not all; method: immunoSEQ multiplex PCR. The data hold some 2.3 million clones, with roughly 93% observed a single time. Sequencing was performed on naive CD4+ T cells from PBMCs. Subset here: CD45RA+ positively selected. The receptor's source is a man younger than 35 in good health. Some clones in this sample may be carry-over from other donors' samples. The chain has TRBV7-3 and TRBJ2-7; D gene uncertain. Written as DNA, the CDR3 is TGTGCCAGCAGCCGCCTCGAGCAGTACTTC. It codes for CASSRLEQYF.